The next 23 T cell receptor beta chains were all read from a single sample in a study of molecular identifiers for immune sequencing clone quantification. Each CDR3 protein gets one entry after TCRdb re-called the PCR reads with MiXCR. The data show under 650,000 distinct CDR3 sequences, 15% to 20% seen once. Sample: naive CD8+ T cells from blood, with Jurkat cell RNA spiked in. As for subset: FACS-sorted CD8+CD4-CCR7+CD45RA+ naive T cells. The receptor source for this set is a human donor in good health. Some libraries in this study had Jurkat cell RNA spiked in.

V is TRBV6-2 or TRBV6-3 and J is TRBJ2-3; D perhaps matches TRBD2 (6 bases). CDR3 length equals 17 residues. CDR1 and CDR2 from the germline V gene are MNHEY and SVGEGT. Trimming pared 5 bases from V and 3 bases from J, leaving 21 bases between. The CDR3, as DNA: TGTGCCAGCAGTGTTTGGGACTGGAGGATAAGGACAGATACGCAGTATTTT. It yields the protein CASSVWDWRIRTDTQYF.

This chain uses TRBV11-2 with TRBJ2-7; D gene uncertain. The germline V gene has CDR1 SGHAT and CDR2 FQNNGV. Between the trimmed V and J ends, which lost 1 base and 6 bases, there was a span of 7 bases. The CDR3 sequence is 12 residues long. DNA of the CDR3: TGTGCCAGCAGCTTAGGTAGAGTCGAGCAGTACTTC. Amino acid sequence: CASSLGRVEQYF.

This clonotype was found once. This chain links TRBV27 with TRBJ2-7; D may correspond to TRBD1 or TRBD2 (5 bases each). CDR1 is MNHEY and CDR2 is SMNVEV in the germline V gene (reference sequence). V dropped 4 bases and J dropped 2 bases, with 21 bases sitting between them. This CDR3 has 17 amino acids. The CDR3 DNA reads TGTGCCAGCAGTTCGCTTAAAAAATGGGACGGAACCTACGAGCAGTACTTC. As protein: CASSSLKKWDGTYEQYF.

This clonotype has at least ten counts. CDR3 sequence: CASTPSAYLSNQPQHF. The CDR3 coding sequence is TGTGCCAGTACTCCTAGCGCCTACTTAAGCAATCAGCCCCAGCATTTT. The gene calls are TRBV19 and TRBJ1-5; D remains unclear. The V end was cut by 7 bases, the J end by 1 base, with 17 bases between. The CDR3 runs to 16 residues. CDR1 and CDR2 from the germline V gene are LNHDA and SQIVND (reference sequence).

About this clonotype itself: Possible read error: a much larger clone is one base away. This chain uses TRBV28 with TRBJ2-2; 13 nucleotides line up with TRBD2. V lost 4 bases to trimming and J lost 11 bases; unmatched junction nucleotides: 4. The CDR3 consists of 14 residues. Germline lookup yields CDR1 MDHEN and CDR2 SYDVKM. The CDR3 spells CASSSRTSGGELFF. As DNA, the CDR3 is TGTGCCAGCAGTTCACGGACTAGCGGGGGTGAGCTGTTTTTT.

This clonotype has a single count. A read error may be the cause here, since a much bigger clone is one base away. J is TRBJ2-3 and V is TRBV24-1; D is unresolved. The CDR3 consists of 13 residues. Germline CDR1 reads KGHDR; CDR2 reads SFDVKD. The CDR3 coding sequence is TGTGCCACCAGTGAACCGCCCTCAGATACGCGGTATTTT. Protein: CATSEPPSDTRYF.

This clonotype showed up many times. This chain connects TRBV4-3 to TRBJ2-3; TRBD2 agrees at 7 bases. This CDR3 is 15 amino acids long. J gave up 2 bases and V 6 bases, and 8 bases lay outside the gene matches. Per the germline V gene, CDR1 is LGHNA and CDR2 is YSLEER. The CDR3 DNA follows: TGCGCCAGCAGTCCCGAGCGGGGATACACAGATACGCAGTATTTT. It codes for CASSPERGYTDTQYF.

For this clonotype: This may stem from a read error, because a much larger clone lies one nucleotide away. The chain is built from TRBV30 and TRBJ2-7; D is uncertain. Germline CDR1 reads GTSNPN; CDR2 reads SVGIG (reference sequence). The CDR3 sequence is 13 residues long. V shed 0 bases and J shed 3 bases, with 9 bases lying between them. DNA for the CDR3: TGTGCCTGGAGTGTCGGTCGGTTCTACGAGCAGTACTTC. This sequence encodes CAWSVGRFYEQYF.

This clonotype was observed at least ten times. V gene TRBV2 combines with J gene TRBJ2-5, with TRBD2 matching 9 bases. The CDR3 totals 17 residues. The germline V gene has CDR1 SNHLY and CDR2 FYNNEI. V was clipped by 3 bases and J by 2 bases; unmatched bases: 10. This CDR3 reads CASSDISGGYWQETQYF. The CDR3 region has the DNA TGTGCCAGCAGTGACATAAGCGGGGGGTATTGGCAAGAGACCCAGTACTTC.

This chain connects TRBV11-2 to TRBJ2-2; D gene unclear. Germline loops: CDR1 SGHAT, CDR2 FQNNGV. The CDR3 is 14 amino acids. Trimming stripped 3 bases from V and 2 bases from J, with 7 bases between. Written as DNA, the CDR3 is TGTGCCAGCAGCTTTCACGGCAACACCGGGGAGCTGTTTTTT. Translating gives CASSFHGNTGELFF.

On this clonotype itself: Germline is not matched at one junction end, which may reflect a read error. The rearrangement joins TRBV5-3 to TRBJ2-2; tentative D call: TRBD2 (5 bases). TRBV5-3 is classed as an ORF, of uncertain function. The CDR3 has 14 residues. The CDR3 DNA is TGTGCCAGCAGCTCACGGGAGAACACCGGGGAGCTGTTTTTT. It specifies CASSSRENTGELFF.

This clonotype came up many times. The V and J genes are TRBV7-9 and TRBJ2-5; 10 positions agree with TRBD1. Per the germline V gene, CDR1 is SEHNR and CDR2 is FQNEAQ (reference sequence). The CDR3 spans 15 residues. Losses at the gene ends were 6 bases for V and 6 bases for J; bases not matched to a gene: 10. CDR3 nucleotides: TGTGCCAGCAGGGAAACCGGGACAGGGGTGCAGACCCAGTACTTC. Its translation is CASRETGTGVQTQYF.

V and J are TRBV27 and TRBJ2-2; D gene ambiguous. The CDR3 is 12 amino acids. Germline V gene data show CDR1 as MNHEY and CDR2 as SMNVEV (reference sequence). V was cut by 8 bases and J by 2 bases, with 6 bases left in between. The CDR3 DNA follows: TGTGCCAGCCCCCCCAACACCGGGGAGCTGTTTTTT. Its protein is CASPPNTGELFF.

This clonotype was counted ten times or more. V and J are TRBV29-1 and TRBJ1-1; D gene unclear. The CDR3 loop spans 11 amino acids. V shed 3 bases and J shed 1 base, with 3 bases lying between them. Germline CDR1 and CDR2: SQVTM and ANQGSEA. CDR3 sequence: CSVEENTEAFF. CDR3 DNA: TGCAGCGTTGAGGAGAACACTGAAGCTTTCTTT. Combining the CDR3 with reference TRBV29-1 and TRBJ1-1 gives the whole variable domain SAVISQKPSRDICQRGTSLTIQCQVDSQVTMMFWYRQQPGQSLTLIATANQGSEATYESGFVIDKFPISRPNLTFSTLTVSNMSPEDSSIYLCSVEENTEAFFGQGTRLTVV.

This clonotype was found many times. The CDR3 nucleotides are TGTGCCAGCGGGCGACAGGGGGATGAATCTCAGCCCCAGCATTTT. This encodes CASGRQGDESQPQHF. The rearrangement links TRBV5-4 to TRBJ1-5; 9 nucleotides match TRBD1. V shed 7 bases, J shed 6 bases, and the junction held 11 bases outside the gene matches. Germline V CDR1 and CDR2: SGHNT, YYREEE (reference sequence). The CDR3 extends over 15 amino acids.

J is TRBJ1-6 and V is TRBV19, with TRBD1 as a possible D gene (6 bases). In germline, CDR1 is LNHDA, CDR2 SQIVND (reference sequence). CDR3 size: 13 residues. V was pared by 5 bases and J by 11 bases, with 13 bases between. CDR3 residues: CASSVQGSTPLHF. CDR3 in DNA: TGTGCCAGTAGTGTTCAGGGGTCCACACCCCTCCACTTT.

This clonotype was found many times. V and J are TRBV28 and TRBJ1-6; no firm D call. This CDR3 is built from 14 residues. Germline CDR1 and CDR2: MDHEN and SYDVKM. Between the trimmed V and J ends, which lost 5 bases and 10 bases, there was a span of 15 bases. In DNA, the CDR3 is TGTGCCAGCAGTAATGGGCCCCTTCTGTCACCCCTCCACTTT. Translated: CASSNGPLLSPLHF. The whole variable domain, filled in from reference TRBV28 and TRBJ1-6, reads DVKVTQSSRYLVKRTGEKVFLECVQDMDHENMFWYRQDPGLGLRLIYFSYDVKMKEKGDIPEGYSVSREKKERFSLILESASTNQTSMYLCASSNGPLLSPLHFGNGTRLTVT.

This clonotype was found many times. The rearrangement links TRBV20-1 to TRBJ2-7, with TRBD2 identical over 11 bases. After removal of 6 bases from V and 4 bases from J, the junction contained 11 bases not matched to a gene. Germline V CDR1 and CDR2: DFQATT, SNEGSKA (reference sequence). CDR3 length: 15 residues. The DNA for the CDR3 is TGCAGTGCCGGGACTAGCGGATCCCCCATGTACGAGCAGTACTTC. Its translation is CSAGTSGSPMYEQYF.

This clonotype was observed at least ten times. V gene TRBV7-9 combines with J gene TRBJ1-1; D uncertain. V dropped 1 base and J dropped 6 bases, with 9 bases sitting between them. There are 13 residues in the CDR3. Germline V gives CDR1 SEHNR, CDR2 FQNEAQ (reference sequence). DNA of the CDR3: TGTGCCAGCAGCTTAGGACCGGATCCTGAAGCTTTCTTT. Residues: CASSLGPDPEAFF.

In its sample, this clonotype was seen many times. The chain couples TRBV7-9 to TRBJ2-6; either TRBD1 or TRBD2 may supply D (5 bases each). The germline V and J ends were trimmed by 5 bases and 2 bases, with 10 bases remaining between them. The CDR3 consists of 15 residues. Germline CDR1 SEHNR, CDR2 FQNEAQ (reference sequence). The CDR3 spells CASSAREPGANVLTF. For the CDR3, the DNA is TGTGCCAGCAGCGCCAGGGAGCCTGGGGCCAACGTCCTGACTTTC.

The J gene is TRBJ2-5, the V gene TRBV12-3 or TRBV12-4; 8 nucleotides align to TRBD1. Germline trimming cut 4 bases from V and 2 bases from J; bases unmatched to any gene: 9. The CDR3 covers 16 residues. The CDR3 nucleotides read TGTGCCAGCAGTTACGAAACAGGGGGGACACAAGAGACCCAGTACTTC. The encoded protein is CASSYETGGTQETQYF.

Ten or more counts support this clonotype. This chain connects TRBV5-1 to TRBJ2-5; TRBD2 might be the D (6 bases). The CDR3 loop spans 14 amino acids. The germline V and J ends were trimmed by 7 bases and 5 bases, with 18 bases remaining between them. Germline-derived CDR1 and CDR2 are SGHRS and YFSETQ. The CDR3 coding sequence is TGCGCCAGCGCGAGTCTAGGAGGGGCCGAGACCCAGTACTTC. Translation: CASASLGGAETQYF.

This clonotype was observed a handful of times. V is TRBV9 and J is TRBJ2-1; D possibly corresponds to TRBD2 (5 bases). V gave up 3 bases and J gave up 5 bases, with 18 bases separating them. This CDR3 has 16 amino acids. Looked up from germline, CDR1 is SGDLS and CDR2 is YYNGEE. CDR3 residues: CASSGPRKAADNEQFF. CDR3 nucleotide sequence: TGTGCCAGCAGCGGCCCTAGGAAAGCGGCCGACAATGAGCAGTTCTTC.